Presented here are 26 T cell receptor beta chains from one specimen sequenced in a study of OX40 agonist ivuxolimab in advanced cancers. Assay used: immunoSEQ multiplex PCR; TCRdb lists only in-frame clones, some missing. The sample lists tens of thousands of clones, roughly nine tenths seen once, with over 0.15% in the top ten. Sequenced material: CD4+ or CD8+ T cells sorted from blood, taken in a trial of the OX40 agonist ivuxolimab. The receptors shown here come from an adult with an advanced solid tumor such as melanoma, head and neck, liver or kidney cancer.

This clone was seen more than once but under ten times. V is TRBV19 and J is TRBJ2-2; D perhaps matches TRBD2 (5 bases). The CDR3 totals 14 residues. Germline V CDR1 and CDR2: LNHDA, SQIVND (reference sequence). Trimming took 5 bases from V and 6 from J, leaving 13 bases between them. CDR3 sequence (DNA): TGTGCCAGTAGTTCGGGGTTGTCGGCCGGGGAGCTGTTTTTT. Amino acid sequence: CASSSGLSAGELFF.

The chain carries TRBV7-8 and TRBJ1-2; D not resolved. Deletions cut 6 bases from V and 6 bases from J, with 8 bases between. There are 11 residues in the CDR3. Per germline, CDR1 SGHVS and CDR2 FQNEAQ. The CDR3 region is CASRNGHGYTF. CDR3 sequence (DNA): TGTGCCAGCAGGAACGGCCATGGCTACACCTTC.

The V call is TRBV30, the J call TRBJ2-7; the D gene is possibly TRBD1 (7 bases). CDR1 is GTSNPN and CDR2 is SVGIG in the germline V gene (reference sequence). V dropped 3 bases and J dropped 0 bases, with 12 bases sitting between them. The CDR3 spans 14 residues. CDR3 residues: CAWRTGRSSYEQYF. The CDR3 nucleotides are TGTGCCTGGAGGACAGGGAGGAGCTCCTACGAGCAGTACTTC. The full variable domain, completed using reference TRBV30 and TRBJ2-7, is SQTIHQWPATLVQPVGSPLSLECTVEGTSNPNLYWYRQAAGRGLQLLFYSVGIGQISSEVPQNLSASRPQDRQFILSSKKLLLSDSGFYLCAWRTGRSSYEQYFGPGTRLTVT.

The V call is TRBV30, the J call TRBJ1-5, with TRBD1 as a possible D gene (5 bases). The CDR3 spans 17 residues. Between the trimmed V and J ends, which lost 0 bases and 2 bases, there was a span of 17 bases. CDR1 is GTSNPN, CDR2 SVGIG, per germline (reference sequence). CDR3: CAWSVSRVGGGNQPQHF. The DNA of the CDR3 is TGTGCCTGGAGTGTATCAAGGGTAGGAGGGGGCAATCAGCCCCAGCATTTT. Based on the CDR3 plus reference TRBV30 and TRBJ1-5, the full variable domain is SQTIHQWPATLVQPVGSPLSLECTVEGTSNPNLYWYRQAAGRGLQLLFYSVGIGQISSEVPQNLSASRPQDRQFILSSKKLLLSDSGFYLCAWSVSRVGGGNQPQHFGDGTRLSIL.

This chain links TRBV6-1 with TRBJ1-2; D may be TRBD1 (6 bases). This CDR3 contains 14 residues. Trimming took 2 bases from V and 4 from J, leaving 11 bases between them. Germline CDR1 reads MNHNS; CDR2 reads SASEGT. This CDR3 reads CASSEYQGPYGYTF. The CDR3 DNA sequence: TGTGCCAGCAGTGAATACCAGGGGCCCTATGGCTACACCTTC.

The rearrangement joins TRBV30 to TRBJ2-1; tentative D call: TRBD2 (5 bases). Germline CDR1 is GTSNPN and CDR2 is SVGIG (reference sequence). Trimming stripped 0 bases from V and 4 bases from J, with 16 bases between. The CDR3 totals 16 residues. The CDR3, as DNA: TGTGCCTGGAGTGTAGGTCAGCGGAGCCTATACAATGAGCAGTTCTTC. It translates to CAWSVGQRSLYNEQFF.

This clone occurred once. The chain recombines TRBV4-1 with TRBJ2-5; no clear D gene. There are 16 residues in the CDR3. Trimming took off 4 bases at V and 3 bases at J, with 18 bases between the two ends. CDR1 is MGHRA and CDR2 is YSYEKL in the germline V gene. CDR3 amino acids: CASSPFFPSAEETQYF. The DNA of the CDR3 is TGCGCCAGCAGCCCCTTCTTTCCGTCGGCCGAAGAGACCCAGTACTTC.

A single count supports this clone. The rearrangement uses TRBV6-4 and TRBJ2-3; 9 bases map to TRBD1. The junction had 5 bases not matched to a gene; V was cut back by 8 bases and J by 2 bases. The CDR3 sequence is 14 residues long. The germline V gene has CDR1 MRHNA and CDR2 SNTAGT. The CDR3 coding sequence is TGTGCCAGCCGACAGGGGGAGGCCACAGATACGCAGTATTTT. It is translated as CASRQGEATDTQYF.

This chain connects TRBV7-2 to TRBJ2-5; D is undetermined. V shed 5 bases and J shed 5 bases, with 12 bases lying between them. Germline CDR1 and CDR2: SGHTA and FQGNSA. The CDR3 length is 13 residues. The CDR3 DNA sequence: TGTGCCAGCAGCCCCGTTGAGGTTGAGACCCAGTACTTC. Amino acid sequence: CASSPVEVETQYF.

V is TRBV5-1 and J is TRBJ2-3; D remains ambiguous. V was trimmed by 0 bases and J by 0 bases, leaving 8 bases between them. Germline-derived CDR1 and CDR2 are SGHRS and YFSETQ. The CDR3 has 15 amino acids. The CDR3 here is CASSLAARSTDTQYF. The CDR3, as DNA: TGCGCCAGCAGCTTGGCTGCGCGAAGCACAGATACGCAGTATTTT.

This chain uses TRBV7-6 with TRBJ2-5; 12 bases agree with TRBD2. CDR1 and CDR2 (germline): SGHVS, FNYEAQ. The CDR3 has 15 residues. V trimming: 10 bases; J trimming: 4 bases; junction bases outside the gene matches: 10. In DNA, the CDR3 is TGTGCCACCTCTCCTCTAGCGGGAGGGGCAGAGACCCAGTACTTC. The encoded protein is CATSPLAGGAETQYF.

The chain is built from TRBV7-2 and TRBJ1-5, with TRBD1 matching over 12 bases. This CDR3 is built from 16 residues. The germline CDR1 and CDR2 sequences are SGHTA and FQGNSA. J lost 1 base, V lost 5 bases, and 3 bases had no gene match. The CDR3, as DNA: TGTGCCAGCAGCCGGGACAGGGGGCAGAGCAATCAGCCCCAGCATTTT. Protein: CASSRDRGQSNQPQHF.

This chain connects TRBV6-1 to TRBJ1-5; tentatively, D is TRBD1 (5 bases). Trimming left V 2 bases short and J 5 bases short, with 13 bases between. The CDR3 totals 15 residues. Per germline, CDR1 MNHNS and CDR2 SASEGT. CDR3 residues: CASSESLGGDQPQHF. The CDR3 region has the DNA TGTGCCAGCAGTGAATCTCTTGGGGGGGATCAGCCCCAGCATTTT.

The table lists this clone with a count of one. The V call is TRBV6-1, the J call TRBJ2-7; possibly TRBD2 for D (5 bases). The CDR3 extends over 14 amino acids. The germline V gene encodes CDR1 MNHNS and CDR2 SASEGT. V shed 10 bases and J shed 0 bases, with 16 bases lying between them. CDR3: CATHRLGSSYEQYF. The DNA for the CDR3 is TGTGCCACTCACCGGCTGGGGAGCTCCTACGAGCAGTACTTC.

The V and J genes are TRBV6-1 and TRBJ1-1; unclear D gene. Germline V gives CDR1 MNHNS, CDR2 SASEGT. The CDR3 covers 13 residues. The germline V and J ends were trimmed by 7 bases and 0 bases, with 9 bases remaining between them. CDR3 DNA: TGTGCCAGCATTCAGCAGGTGAACACTGAAGCTTTCTTT. Residues: CASIQQVNTEAFF.

CDR3 in DNA: TGTGCCAGCAGCTTGCTCGGGACGGCTAGCACAGATACGCAGTATTTT. Translation: CASSLLGTASTDTQYF. The genes are TRBV11-1 and TRBJ2-3; D tentatively reads TRBD1 or TRBD2 (5 bases each). Germline lookup yields CDR1 SGHAT and CDR2 FQDESV (reference sequence). The CDR3 sequence is 16 residues long. V gave up 3 bases and J gave up 0 bases, with 13 bases separating them.

The chain uses TRBV7-3 and TRBJ1-1; no clear D. Per the germline V gene, CDR1 is SGHTA and CDR2 is FQGTGA. V lost 2 bases and J 1 base, leaving 5 bases between the germline ends. This CDR3 is built from 13 residues. Here the CDR3 reads CASSLQTNTEAFF. CDR3 DNA sequence: TGTGCCAGCAGCTTACAGACGAACACTGAAGCTTTCTTT. Looking up the rest from reference TRBV7-3 and TRBJ1-1 gives the full variable domain: GAGVSQTPSNKVTEKGKYVELRCDPISGHTALYWYRQSLGQGPEFLIYFQGTGAADDSGLPNDRFFAVRPEGSVSTLKIQRTERGDSAVYLCASSLQTNTEAFFGQGTRLTVV.

The V and J genes are TRBV5-1 and TRBJ2-1; D is perhaps TRBD1 (7 bases). The V and J ends lost 3 bases and 6 bases respectively, with 25 bases between them. This CDR3 is built from 18 residues. Per germline, CDR1 SGHRS and CDR2 YFSETQ. Here the CDR3 DNA reads TGCGCCAGCAGCTCCCTCCTGCAGGGGGGACTGGATAGCAATGAGCAGTTCTTC. Protein: CASSSLLQGGLDSNEQFF. The full variable domain, its missing parts supplied by reference TRBV5-1 and TRBJ2-1, is KAGVTQTPRYLIKTRGQQVTLSCSPISGHRSVSWYQQTPGQGLQFLFEYFSETQRNKGNFPGRFSGRQFSNSRSEMNVSTLELGDSALYLCASSSLLQGGLDSNEQFFGPGTRLTVL.

The sample holds one count of this clone. The gene calls are TRBV4-1 and TRBJ1-5; the match to TRBD1 covers 10 bases. J gave up 5 bases and V 2 bases, and 12 bases lay outside the gene matches. Germline V gene data show CDR1 as MGHRA and CDR2 as YSYEKL. The CDR3 consists of 18 residues. The CDR3, as DNA: TGCGCCAGCAGCCAATTTAAAGGTGGGACAGGGGCTTATCAGCCCCAGCATTTT. It yields the protein CASSQFKGGTGAYQPQHF.

The rearrangement uses TRBV29-1 and TRBJ2-1, with D hard to call. CDR3 length equals 10 residues. V lost 3 bases to trimming and J lost 12 bases, with 9 bases between them. CDR1 is SQVTM, CDR2 ANQGSEA, per germline. CDR3 in amino acids: CSVDYSRQFF. The DNA of the CDR3 is TGCAGCGTTGACTACTCGCGGCAGTTCTTC.

This sequence joins TRBV19 and TRBJ1-1; D call uncertain. Trimming shortened V by 5 bases and J by 1 base, and 26 bases separated the two germline ends. The length of the CDR3 is 19 residues. The germline CDR1 and CDR2 sequences are LNHDA and SQIVND (reference sequence). The CDR3 loop is CASSPLGQASHWGNTEAFF. The CDR3 DNA reads TGTGCCAGTAGTCCCTTAGGCCAGGCCAGCCACTGGGGGAACACTGAAGCTTTCTTT.

The chain links TRBV2 to TRBJ2-5, with 13 nucleotides matching TRBD2. Germline CDR1 SNHLY, CDR2 FYNNEI. CDR3 length: 23 residues. V gave up 5 bases and J gave up 2 bases; unmatched junction bases: 26. This chain's CDR3 is CASSFFTSGVGSVGLAGQETQYF. CDR3 nucleotides: TGTGCCAGCAGTTTTTTTACATCCGGAGTGGGATCCGTGGGACTAGCGGGGCAAGAGACCCAGTACTTC.

CDR3 residues: CASSLGTGGVPGELFF. CDR3 nucleotide sequence: TGTGCCAGCAGCTTAGGGACAGGGGGGGTCCCCGGGGAGCTGTTTTTT. This chain uses TRBV7-2 with TRBJ2-2; the match to TRBD1 covers 10 bases. The CDR3 is 16 amino acids. V shed 1 base, J shed 6 bases, and the junction held 5 bases outside the gene matches. The germline gives CDR1 SGHTA, CDR2 FQGNSA. The whole variable domain, remainder taken from reference TRBV7-2 and TRBJ2-2, is GAGVSQSPSNKVTEKGKDVELRCDPISGHTALYWYRQSLGQGLEFLIYFQGNSAPDKSGLPSDRFSAERTGGSVSTLTIQRTQQEDSAVYLCASSLGTGGVPGELFFGEGSRLTVL.

This chain uses TRBV7-9 with TRBJ2-1; 7 bases map to TRBD2. Trimming took 2 bases from V and 0 from J; bases not matched to a gene: 1. CDR3 length: 15 residues. Germline V gene sequence: CDR1 SEHNR, CDR2 FQNEAQ (reference sequence). The CDR3 region has the DNA TGTGCCAGCAGCTTAAGCGGGAACTCCTACAATGAGCAGTTCTTC. It encodes CASSLSGNSYNEQFF.

The rearrangement uses TRBV19 and TRBJ1-1; TRBD1 matches 7 bases. The CDR3 covers 14 residues. V was clipped by 5 bases and J by 0 bases; unmatched bases: 3. The V gene's germline CDR1 is LNHDA and CDR2 SQIVND (reference sequence). CDR3 bases: TGTGCCAGTAGTTTCCAGGGGGTGAACACTGAAGCTTTCTTT. Translating gives CASSFQGVNTEAFF.

V usage is TRBV13 and J usage is TRBJ2-7; TRBD1 is a possible D gene (7 bases). Germline CDR1 and CDR2: PRHDT and FYEKMQ (reference sequence). V lost 4 bases and J 6 bases, leaving 16 bases between the germline ends. This CDR3 has 14 residues. The CDR3 spells CASSSHRGGREQYF. CDR3 bases: TGTGCCAGCAGCTCCCACAGGGGAGGTCGCGAGCAGTACTTC.